This T cell receptor (beta chain) appears in the sequencing data of a study of T cell changes during pregnancy in multiple sclerosis (dated by TCRdb to between 2018 and 2020). About the study as a whole: Changes in the T cell repertoire over the course of pregnancy were examined in this study in women with multiple sclerosis.

The method was the immunoSEQ multiplex PCR assay. As stored in TCRdb, this immuneACCESS dataset retains in-frame rearrangements with V and J assigned. A fraction of the clones does not appear; measured against another copy, unresolved V genes explain less than half of the discrepancy, and the remainder lacks a known reason. Counted in this sample were 50,000 to 60,000 clones; around nine tenths of them appeared once. The biggest ten clones account for around 0.27% of the sample. With respect to this clone: Its antigen remains unidentified. Base qualities are not at hand, and no much larger clone is one base apart.

The clonotype comes from a female donor with multiple sclerosis, enrolled in a pregnancy study. Sequencing was performed on CD4+ T cells from peripheral blood mononuclear cells, taken in the second trimester of pregnancy.

The CDR3 protein: CASSPGTGVVTDTQYF. The nucleotide sequence is given as TGTGCCAGCAGCCCTGGGACAGGGGTAGTCACAGATACGCAGTATTTT. The sequence joins TRBV9 to TRBJ2-3, with 10 middle bases fitting TRBD1. V is cut back by 4 bases and J by 2 bases, with 7 bases in the junction unmatched. Taken from the germline V gene, the CDR1 and CDR2 loops are SGDLS and YYNGEE. The CDR3 spans 16 residues, from the cysteine through the phenylalanine. Only the CDR3 part of the read is kept: 48 bases, read in frame from the first base. Extended through the reference TRBV9 and TRBJ2-3 proteins, this CDR3 yields the full variable domain: DSGVTQTPKHLITATGQRVTLRCSPRSGDLSVYWYQQSLDQGLQFLIQYYNGEERAKGNILERFSAQQFPDLHSELNLSSLELGDSALYFCASSPGTGVVTDTQYFGPGTRLTVL.